These 18 T cell receptor beta chains were sequenced from one sample in a study of Graves' ophthalmopathy and Graves' hyperthyroidism. Amplified TCR beta CDR3 regions were obtained using RNA transcripts as template. HTBI primers primed a first-round RT-PCR, and a second-round multiplex PCR followed. TCRdb re-derived calls from the multiplex PCR reads in MiXCR, one entry per CDR3 protein. This table has 400,000 or so distinct CDR3 sequences, 15% appearing once. The sequenced sample was peripheral blood. The receptors were sampled from a woman aged 18-29 years with stable Graves' hyperthyroidism.

Ten or more counts support this clonotype. This rearrangement joins TRBV6-5 to TRBJ2-7; perhaps TRBD2 as D (5 bases). This CDR3 comprises 13 residues. The V and J ends lost 2 bases and 2 bases respectively, with 7 bases between them. Germline V gene sequence: CDR1 MNHEY, CDR2 SVGAGI. The CDR3 DNA is TGTGCCAGCAGTTACAGGGAGACCTACGAGCAGTACTTC. Translating gives CASSYRETYEQYF.

This clonotype was found many times. CDR3 nucleotide sequence: TGTGCCACCAGCAGAGCCTTCGCCGGGAGGGGGGGTGAGACCCAGTACTTC. The encoded protein is CATSRAFAGRGGETQYF. The rearrangement joins TRBV15 to TRBJ2-5; TRBD2 aligns across 8 bases. V was clipped by 1 base and J by 5 bases; unmatched bases: 12. CDR1 and CDR2 (germline): LNHNV, YYDKDF (reference sequence). This CDR3 contains 17 residues.

This clonotype came up many times. The chain joins TRBV5-1 to TRBJ1-1; D is perhaps TRBD1 (6 bases). V dropped 7 bases and J dropped 1 base, with 14 bases sitting between them. CDR3 length equals 14 residues. Germline loops: CDR1 SGHRS, CDR2 YFSETQ. The CDR3 is CASSTGSWNTEAFF. The DNA for the CDR3 is TGCGCCAGCTCCACAGGGAGCTGGAACACTGAAGCTTTCTTT.

This clonotype was counted many times. The chain recombines TRBV24-1 with TRBJ2-7; possibly TRBD2 for D (6 bases). Trimming took 5 bases from V and 2 from J, leaving 15 bases between them. This CDR3 region has 15 residues. Germline V CDR1 and CDR2: KGHDR, SFDVKD. CDR3 nucleotide sequence: TGTGCCACCAGTGCCACGGGGGAACCTACCTACGAGCAGTACTTC. Amino acid sequence: CATSATGEPTYEQYF.

In this sample, this clonotype turned up many times. This chain joins TRBV11-1 and TRBJ1-2; 11 positions match TRBD1. CDR1 and CDR2 (germline): SGHAT, FQDESV (reference sequence). CDR3 length: 16 amino acids. V shed 3 bases and J 3 bases; nucleotides not matched to a gene: 6. DNA of the CDR3: TGTGCCAGCAGCTTTCCGGGGACAGGGGGATACTATGGCTACACCTTC. This sequence encodes CASSFPGTGGYYGYTF.

The chain couples TRBV4-2 to TRBJ1-5, with D uncertain. This CDR3 comprises 15 residues. Germline CDR1 and CDR2: LGHNA and YNFKEQ. Trimming removed 0 bases from V and 2 bases from J, with 8 bases in between. The CDR3 sequence is CASSQETQRNQPQHF. CDR3 bases: TGTGCCAGCAGCCAAGAGACCCAACGCAATCAGCCCCAGCATTTT.

This clonotype was recorded many times. V usage is TRBV7-3 and J usage is TRBJ1-5; weak D call: TRBD1 (6 bases). This CDR3 is 14 amino acids long. The germline V and J ends were trimmed by 3 bases and 5 bases, with 11 bases remaining between them. Germline V lookup: CDR1 SGHTA, CDR2 FQGTGA. CDR3 residues: CASSFRQVDQPQHF. The CDR3 DNA follows: TGTGCCAGCAGCTTTCGACAGGTGGATCAGCCCCAGCATTTT.

This clonotype was found many times. The chain recombines TRBV7-8 with TRBJ2-7; D gene unclear. The CDR3 runs 10 residues. V shed 0 bases and J shed 12 bases, with 6 bases lying between them. Germline CDR1 is SGHVS and CDR2 is FQNEAQ. CDR3 sequence: CASSLALRYF. The CDR3 DNA reads TGTGCCAGCAGCTTAGCCTTGAGGTACTTC.

This clonotype was recorded at least ten times. The V call is TRBV13, the J call TRBJ2-5; maybe TRBD2 (6 bases). The CDR3 contains 13 residues. V lost 3 bases and J lost 7, with 12 bases in between. Germline V gene sequence: CDR1 PRHDT, CDR2 FYEKMQ (reference sequence). CDR3: CASSFQGGGTQYF. The CDR3 DNA sequence: TGTGCCAGCAGCTTTCAGGGAGGAGGGACCCAGTACTTC. Supplemented by reference TRBV13 and TRBJ2-5, the full variable domain reads AAGVIQSPRHLIKEKRETATLKCYPIPRHDTVYWYQQGPGQDPQFLISFYEKMQSDKGSIPDRFSAQQFSDYHSELNMSSLELGDSALYFCASSFQGGGTQYFGPGTRLLVL.

This clonotype was counted ten times or more. The CDR3 carries no conserved terminal phenylalanine or tryptophan, so it likely arises from a read error. Because the CDR3's place on the DNA is in doubt, the DNA is left out and the CDR3 is given as listed by TCRdb. The chain joins TRBV12-3 or TRBV12-4 to TRBJ1-1; TRBD1, the table's D call, lacks a check against the DNA. The CDR3 is 11 amino acids in total, end residues counted. CDR3 sequence: CASRQGGSPFS.

This clonotype was counted many times. This rearrangement joins TRBV7-3 to TRBJ2-5; D not resolved. This CDR3 contains 14 residues. Germline V CDR1 and CDR2: SGHTA, FQGTGA. The V gene lost 5 bases and the J gene lost 1 base, with 11 bases spanning the gap. The CDR3 DNA follows: TGTGCCAGCAGCCCCGGGCCAGGCCAAGAGACCCAGTACTTC. Translated: CASSPGPGQETQYF.

There are many counts of this clonotype. V usage is TRBV11-2 and J usage is TRBJ1-5; TRBD1 agrees at 8 bases. This CDR3 contains 15 residues. The germline gives CDR1 SGHAT, CDR2 FQNNGV. Unmatched junction bases numbered 7, after V lost 5 bases and J lost 4 bases. The CDR3 loop is CASSPDRDLNQPQHF. The DNA for the CDR3 is TGTGCCAGCAGCCCGGACAGGGACCTTAATCAGCCCCAGCATTTT.

This clonotype was seen at least ten times. The chain employs TRBV11-2 and TRBJ1-5, with D tentatively TRBD1 (6 bases). Trimming shortened V by 5 bases and J by 0 bases, and 11 bases separated the two germline ends. From germline, CDR1 is SGHAT and CDR2 FQNNGV. This CDR3 comprises 15 residues. As DNA, the CDR3 is TGTGCCAGCAGCCGGGACACATATAGCAATCAGCCCCAGCATTTT. Translated: CASSRDTYSNQPQHF.

This clonotype was seen repeatedly, ten times or more. Its ends do not fully match the called genes, so a read error is possible. V gene TRBV2 combines with J gene TRBJ1-5, with D unclear. Germline CDR1 and CDR2: SNHLY and FYNNEI. The CDR3 length is 15 residues. CDR3 bases: TGTGCCAGCAGAGAAGGACTGACAAGAGGTCAGCCCCAGCATTTT. Its translation is CASREGLTRGQPQHF.

This clonotype was counted many times. The chain uses TRBV2 and TRBJ2-7, with 7 nucleotides matching TRBD2. Germline assignment: CDR1 SNHLY and CDR2 FYNNEI. The CDR3 spans 15 residues. Trimming removed 3 bases from V and 0 bases from J; junction bases left unmatched: 5. CDR3 residues: CASSEGGGFSYEQYF. CDR3 sequence (DNA): TGTGCCAGCAGTGAGGGGGGAGGGTTCTCCTACGAGCAGTACTTC. Filled out from reference TRBV2 and TRBJ2-7, the complete variable domain reads EPEVTQTPSHQVTQMGQEVILRCVPISNHLYFYWYRQILGQKVEFLVSFYNNEISEKSEIFDDQFSVERPDGSNFTLKIRSTKLEDSAMYFCASSEGGGFSYEQYFGPGTRLTVT.

The sample holds many counts of this clonotype. The chain employs TRBV10-1 and TRBJ2-7; 8 nucleotides align to TRBD1. This CDR3 spans 14 amino acids. The V and J ends lost 2 bases and 5 bases, in that order; junction bases with no gene match: 5. CDR1 and CDR2 from the germline V gene are WNHNN and SYGVQD (reference sequence). CDR3 bases: TGCGCCAGCAGTGAGGGCGGGACAGGTCACGAGCAGTACTTC. Protein sequence: CASSEGGTGHEQYF.

In this sample, this clonotype turned up many times. This chain joins TRBV19 and TRBJ1-5; D possibly corresponds to TRBD1 (6 bases). Trimming took 2 bases from V and 6 from J, leaving 14 bases between them. CDR1 and CDR2 (germline): LNHDA, SQIVND (reference sequence). The CDR3 runs 15 residues. The CDR3 reads CASSIIGGGGQPQHF. The CDR3 nucleotides read TGTGCCAGTAGTATAATCGGAGGGGGGGGTCAGCCCCAGCATTTT.

This clonotype was observed many times. The V call is TRBV29-1, the J call TRBJ2-7, with D perhaps matching TRBD1 (5 bases). Trimming shortened V by 6 bases and J by 3 bases, and 9 bases separated the two germline ends. Germline V gene data show CDR1 as SQVTM and CDR2 as ANQGSEA. This CDR3 has 11 residues. CDR3: CSVLGDYEQYF. In DNA, the CDR3 is TGCAGCGTCCTAGGGGACTACGAGCAGTACTTC.